This T cell receptor beta chain is drawn from a study of shared clonotypes between healthy human individuals. Libraries were prepared by immunoSEQ multiplex PCR; TCRdb keeps only in-frame clonotypes and omits some of them. Here the sample spans roughly 700,000 clones, around two thirds being singletons. The germline CDR1 and CDR2 sequences are SGHVS and FQNEAQ. CDR3 length: 15 residues. V was clipped by 5 bases and J by 0 bases, with 12 bases between them. The rearrangement links TRBV7-8 to TRBJ2-3, with a tentative D call TRBD2 (6 bases). The sequence came from a woman aged 25 to 39 in good health. Specimen: memory CD4+ T cells sorted from blood. Described subset: CD45RA-negative fraction. The CDR3: CASSQAGGSTDTQYF. DNA of the CDR3: TGTGCCAGCAGCCAAGCGGGTGGTAGCACAGATACGCAGTATTTT.